A single sample is the source of the 4 T cell receptor beta chains below, sequenced in a study of shared clonotypes between healthy human individuals. Sequenced by immunoSEQ multiplex PCR; TCRdb stores in-frame clones only, minus some. The sample lists 450,000 to 650,000 clones; about 80% were seen once. The source material was PBMCs. The source is a woman aged 40 to 50 in good health. Some clones in this sample may be carry-over from other donors' samples.

This clone was detected a few times. The chain uses TRBV27 and TRBJ2-5; D not certain. V gave up 8 bases and J gave up 4 bases, with 2 bases separating them. The germline V gene encodes CDR1 MNHEY and CDR2 SMNVEV (reference sequence). This CDR3 has 9 amino acids. The CDR3 DNA sequence: TGTGCCAGCGGAGAGACCCAGTACTTC. It specifies CASGETQYF.

This chain connects TRBV7-9 to TRBJ2-3, with D perhaps TRBD2 (6 bases). Trimming shortened V by 5 bases and J by 4 bases, and 19 bases separated the two germline ends. The CDR3 length is 16 residues. Germline lookup yields CDR1 SEHNR and CDR2 FQNEAQ (reference sequence). The CDR3 coding sequence is TGTGCCAGCAGCGACCTCGATCGGGAGAATCCAGATACGCAGTATTTT. Translation: CASSDLDRENPDTQYF.

The rearrangement joins TRBV6-5 to TRBJ2-5, with a weak D call TRBD1 (5 bases). CDR1 MNHEY and CDR2 SVGAGI come from the germline V gene. Between the trimmed V and J ends, which lost 3 bases and 11 bases, there was a span of 16 bases. The CDR3 has 13 amino acids. As DNA, the CDR3 is TGTGCCAGCAGTTATAACTTTCGGCAGGGTCAGTACTTC. Protein sequence: CASSYNFRQGQYF.

The J gene is TRBJ2-2, the V gene TRBV2, with 10 nucleotides matching TRBD1. This CDR3 is 14 amino acids long. V was pared by 5 bases and J by 7 bases, with 4 bases of the junction left unmatched. Germline assignment: CDR1 SNHLY and CDR2 FYNNEI. The CDR3 loop is CASSRQGAGGELFF. CDR3 nucleotide sequence: TGTGCCAGCAGTCGACAGGGGGCCGGCGGGGAGCTGTTTTTT. Full variable domain (remainder filled in from reference TRBV2 and TRBJ2-2): EPEVTQTPSHQVTQMGQEVILRCVPISNHLYFYWYRQILGQKVEFLVSFYNNEISEKSEIFDDQFSVERPDGSNFTLKIRSTKLEDSAMYFCASSRQGAGGELFFGEGSRLTVL.